These 25 T cell receptor beta chains originate from one sample sequenced in a study of glioma-infiltrating T cells. Using RNA template, CDR3s of TCR alpha and beta were amplified with iRepertoire arm-PCR. TCRdb recomputed calls from the multiplex PCR reads with MiXCR, one row per CDR3 protein. In the table there are about 89,000 distinct CDR3 sequences, about 23% of which are singletons. The sequenced sample was glioma tissue, nonneoplastic brain tissue, or PBMCs (not recorded which). The receptors were gathered from a human donor with low-grade glioma or glioblastoma, undergoing nonglioma brain surgery, or in good health (not recorded which).

This clonotype was counted ten times or more. The chain combines TRBV2 with TRBJ1-1; D gene ambiguous. Germline V CDR1 and CDR2: SNHLY, FYNNEI. CDR3 size: 15 residues. Trimming pared 6 bases from V and 0 bases from J, leaving 14 bases between. The DNA for the CDR3 is TGTGCCAGCAGGGAAAGGGCACCACTGAACACTGAAGCTTTCTTT. Amino acids: CASRERAPLNTEAFF. The full variable domain, completed using reference TRBV2 and TRBJ1-1, is EPEVTQTPSHQVTQMGQEVILRCVPISNHLYFYWYRQILGQKVEFLVSFYNNEISEKSEIFDDQFSVERPDGSNFTLKIRSTKLEDSAMYFCASRERAPLNTEAFFGQGTRLTVV.

There are many counts of this clonotype. This rearrangement joins TRBV10-3 to TRBJ1-1, with 7 bases identical to TRBD1. CDR3 length: 14 residues. The V gene end was trimmed by 6 bases and the J gene end by 2 bases; junction bases not matched to a gene: 6. The germline gives CDR1 ENHRY, CDR2 SYGVKD. The CDR3 here is CAIREAGGNTEAFF. In DNA form, the CDR3 reads TGTGCCATCAGGGAGGCAGGGGGAAACACTGAAGCTTTCTTT.

This clonotype was counted at least ten times. The chain is built from TRBV2 and TRBJ2-7; the D is unclear. The V end lost 5 bases, the J end lost 0 bases, and 11 bases lay between the germline ends. This CDR3 region has 14 residues. Germline V gives CDR1 SNHLY, CDR2 FYNNEI. CDR3 in DNA: TGTGCCAGCAGTCTGGACGGCAGCTCCTACGAGCAGTACTTC. Its translation is CASSLDGSSYEQYF.

This clonotype showed up many times. The J gene is TRBJ1-6, the V gene TRBV20-1; maybe TRBD1 (5 bases). Per germline, CDR1 DFQATT and CDR2 SNEGSKA (reference sequence). This CDR3 has 14 residues. Trimming removed 6 bases at V and 6 bases at J, with 15 bases between. Here the CDR3 DNA reads TGCAGTGCCCCGTCGGTGGGGCCTAATTCACCCCTCCACTTT. Translating gives CSAPSVGPNSPLHF.

V usage is TRBV18 and J usage is TRBJ2-7; D not resolved. V lost 3 bases to trimming and J lost 2 bases, with 14 bases between them. The CDR3 is 15 amino acids. CDR1 and CDR2 from the germline V gene are KGHSH and LQKENI. CDR3 nucleotides: TGTGCCAGCTCACCGCGACAAAATTCAGCCTACGAGCAGTACTTC. Residues: CASSPRQNSAYEQYF.

The chain links TRBV6-1 to TRBJ1-1, with TRBD1 matching over 7 bases. This CDR3 is 13 amino acids long. The germline V gene encodes CDR1 MNHNS and CDR2 SASEGT. V dropped 6 bases and J dropped 1; count of bases not matched to a gene: 2. In DNA form, the CDR3 reads TGTGCCAGCAGAGGACAGGCGAACACTGAAGCTTTCTTT. As protein: CASRGQANTEAFF.

CDR3 residues: CASSFSPDQETQYF. DNA of the CDR3: TGCGCCAGCAGCTTTTCGCCAGACCAAGAGACCCAGTACTTC. The chain recombines TRBV5-1 with TRBJ2-5, with unresolved D. The CDR3 runs 14 residues. Trimming removed 2 bases at V and 0 bases at J, with 8 bases between. Germline V gives CDR1 SGHRS, CDR2 YFSETQ.

This clonotype has a handful of counts. The rearrangement uses TRBV3-1 and TRBJ2-6; the match to TRBD2 covers 10 bases. V trimming: 3 bases; J trimming: 2 bases; junction bases outside the gene matches: 1. Per the germline V gene, CDR1 is LGHDT and CDR2 is YNNKEL (reference sequence). The CDR3 extends over 16 amino acids. CDR3 sequence reads: CASSQLAGAGANVLTF. Written as DNA, the CDR3 is TGTGCCAGCAGCCAGCTAGCGGGAGCTGGGGCCAACGTCCTGACTTTC.

This clonotype was picked up a small number of times. V is TRBV11-2 and J is TRBJ2-3, with 8 bases lining up with TRBD2. The CDR3 consists of 16 residues. Looked up from germline, CDR1 is SGHAT and CDR2 is FQNNGV. With 5 bases clipped from V and 0 bases from J, the junction kept 7 bases outside the gene matches. The CDR3 loop is CASSRRSGTSTDTQYF. In DNA form, the CDR3 reads TGTGCCAGCAGCAGACGTAGCGGGACTAGCACAGATACGCAGTATTTT.

Many counts were recorded for this clonotype. The V gene is TRBV20-1, the J gene TRBJ1-5, with 10 bases that match TRBD1. The junction had 5 bases not matched to a gene; V was cut back by 3 bases and J by 3 bases. This CDR3 contains 15 residues. Germline assignment: CDR1 DFQATT and CDR2 SNEGSKA (reference sequence). CDR3 sequence: CSARKGQGFNQPQHF. CDR3 nucleotides: TGCAGTGCTAGGAAGGGACAGGGGTTCAATCAGCCCCAGCATTTT.

A few counts support this clonotype. A single base separates this from a much larger clone, so it may be a read error. This chain joins TRBV6-2 or TRBV6-3 and TRBJ1-2; TRBD1 might be the D (6 bases). CDR1 is MNHEY and CDR2 is SVGEGT in the germline V gene. The CDR3 covers 16 residues. CDR3 protein: CAGSYSWTAANYGYTF. The CDR3 DNA sequence: TGTGCCGGCAGTTACTCCTGGACAGCAGCTAACTATGGCTACACCTTC.

Only one count was recorded for this clonotype. The junction shows a germline mismatch at one end, possibly a read error. The J gene is TRBJ2-2, the V gene TRBV20-1; 8 nucleotides align to TRBD2. Looked up from germline, CDR1 is DFQATT and CDR2 is SNEGSKA (reference sequence). This CDR3 is built from 12 residues. This chain's CDR3 is CAGGANTGEPFF. Here the CDR3 DNA reads TGCGCGGGGGGAGCAAACACCGGGGAGCCGTTTTTT.

This clonotype was seen ten or more times. The chain combines TRBV27 with TRBJ2-5; D remains unclear. Germline V gives CDR1 MNHEY, CDR2 SMNVEV (reference sequence). V shed 3 bases and J shed 0 bases, with 5 bases lying between them. The CDR3 consists of 13 residues. Here the CDR3 reads CASSLGNQETQYF. CDR3 DNA: TGTGCCAGCAGTTTGGGGAACCAAGAGACCCAGTACTTC.

This clonotype was seen many times. The CDR3, as DNA: TGTGCCAGCAGCTCGAAGCCGAACTTTGAGGCTTTCTTT. Protein product: CASSSKPNFEAFF. The chain links TRBV7-2 to TRBJ1-1, with D unresolved. V was clipped by 4 bases and J by 11 bases, with 17 bases between them. This CDR3 comprises 13 residues. Germline V gives CDR1 SGHTA, CDR2 FQGNSA.

In this sample, this clonotype turned up many times. The chain carries TRBV7-2 and TRBJ2-3, with TRBD2 identical over 11 bases. V gave up 4 bases and J gave up 1 base; unmatched junction bases: 7. This CDR3 spans 17 amino acids. Germline assignment: CDR1 SGHTA and CDR2 FQGNSA. The chain's CDR3 is CASSSVRLAGRTDTQYF. The CDR3 coding sequence is TGTGCCAGCAGCTCCGTCCGACTAGCGGGGCGCACAGATACGCAGTATTTT.

Note on this clonotype: Given a much more abundant clone one base away, this may be a read error. The conserved closing phenylalanine or tryptophan is absent in this CDR3, likely reflecting a read error. The chain has TRBV18 and TRBJ1-2; 11 bases are shared with TRBD1. V shed 3 bases and J 2 bases; nucleotides not matched to a gene: 5. CDR3 length equals 16 residues. Germline CDR1 is KGHSH and CDR2 is LQKENI. The CDR3 protein is CASSPGQGGINYGYTL. CDR3 coding DNA: TGTGCCAGCTCACCGGGACAGGGGGGTATCAACTATGGCTACACCTTA.

This clonotype was recorded at least ten times. This chain connects TRBV10-3 to TRBJ2-3; 10 bases map to TRBD1. After removal of 7 bases from V and 3 bases from J, the junction contained 4 bases not matched to a gene. The CDR3 runs 14 residues. Germline V CDR1 and CDR2: ENHRY, SYGVKD. The CDR3 sequence: CAINPGQGTDTQYF. The CDR3 DNA follows: TGTGCCATCAATCCGGGACAGGGGACAGATACGCAGTATTTT.

This clonotype was seen many times. V usage is TRBV6-1 and J usage is TRBJ2-1, with 9 bases fitting TRBD2. Germline V gene sequence: CDR1 MNHNS, CDR2 SASEGT. This CDR3 is built from 15 residues. V lost 10 bases and J lost 4; bases outside the gene matches: 11. In DNA form, the CDR3 reads TGTGCCACCCACGCGGGAGGGCCGTGGTACAATGAGCAGTTCTTC. This gives the protein CATHAGGPWYNEQFF.

The CDR3: CAAKGQGRLQPQHF. CDR3 nucleotide sequence: TGTGCCGCCAAGGGACAGGGAAGGTTGCAGCCCCAGCATTTT. This rearrangement joins TRBV2 to TRBJ1-5; 9 positions agree with TRBD1. Germline V gene data show CDR1 as SNHLY and CDR2 as FYNNEI. This CDR3 spans 14 amino acids. The J segment lost 7 bases and the V segment lost 11 bases, leaving 12 bases of the junction unmatched.

This clonotype was counted many times. The J gene is TRBJ2-1, the V gene TRBV12-3 or TRBV12-4; a possible D gene is TRBD2 (5 bases). V lost 8 bases to trimming and J lost 1 base, with 15 bases between them. The CDR3 is made up of 15 amino acids. In nucleotides, the CDR3 is TGTGCCAGCTCGAGAGGGCTTTCTTCCTACAATGAGCAGTTCTTC. It translates to CASSRGLSSYNEQFF.

The chain has TRBV3-1 and TRBJ2-5; D is possibly TRBD1 or TRBD2 (5 bases each). The CDR3 sequence is 15 residues long. CDR1 and CDR2 (germline): LGHDT, YNNKEL (reference sequence). V was pared by 1 base and J by 6 bases, with 15 bases between. As DNA, the CDR3 is TGTGCCAGCAGCCAAGCGGGACCCCCTGGACAGACCCAGTACTTC. It yields the protein CASSQAGPPGQTQYF.

This sequence joins TRBV6-1 and TRBJ2-6; 7 nucleotides match TRBD1. From germline, CDR1 is MNHNS and CDR2 SASEGT. The trim removed 6 bases at V and 0 bases at J, leaving 11 bases unmatched. CDR3 size: 18 residues. Here the CDR3 reads CASRRRQGYPSGANVLTF. CDR3 coding DNA: TGTGCCAGCAGGAGAAGACAGGGTTATCCCTCTGGGGCCAACGTCCTGACTTTC.

A remark on this clonotype: A much larger clonotype is one base distant, so this may be a read error. The chain links TRBV7-9 to TRBJ2-1; TRBD1 or TRBD2 may be the D gene (5 bases each). V was cut by 4 bases and J by 14 bases, with 18 bases left in between. CDR1 is SEHNR, CDR2 FQNEAQ, per germline (reference sequence). This CDR3 is 13 amino acids long. The CDR3 nucleotides read TGTGCCAGCAGCTCACAGGTTAGGGCTAGCAAGTTCTTC. As protein: CASSSQVRASKFF.

This clonotype has more than one count but fewer than ten. This chain joins TRBV5-1 and TRBJ2-1, with TRBD2 identical over 7 bases. The trim removed 3 bases at V and 7 bases at J, leaving 4 bases unmatched. Germline assignment: CDR1 SGHRS and CDR2 YFSETQ. The CDR3 consists of 13 residues. The CDR3 here is CASSSNSGNEQFF. In DNA, the CDR3 is TGCGCCAGCAGCTCCAATAGCGGGAATGAGCAGTTCTTC.

This clonotype was counted ten times or more. The rearrangement links TRBV20-1 to TRBJ2-1; D is unclear. This CDR3 comprises 15 residues. Trimming took off 5 bases at V and 3 bases at J, with 17 bases between the two ends. Germline CDR1 is DFQATT and CDR2 is SNEGSKA (reference sequence). The CDR3 region has the DNA TGCAGTGCTGGACCGGCTGTGTCGGTCTACAATGAGCAGTTCTTC. Amino acid sequence: CSAGPAVSVYNEQFF.